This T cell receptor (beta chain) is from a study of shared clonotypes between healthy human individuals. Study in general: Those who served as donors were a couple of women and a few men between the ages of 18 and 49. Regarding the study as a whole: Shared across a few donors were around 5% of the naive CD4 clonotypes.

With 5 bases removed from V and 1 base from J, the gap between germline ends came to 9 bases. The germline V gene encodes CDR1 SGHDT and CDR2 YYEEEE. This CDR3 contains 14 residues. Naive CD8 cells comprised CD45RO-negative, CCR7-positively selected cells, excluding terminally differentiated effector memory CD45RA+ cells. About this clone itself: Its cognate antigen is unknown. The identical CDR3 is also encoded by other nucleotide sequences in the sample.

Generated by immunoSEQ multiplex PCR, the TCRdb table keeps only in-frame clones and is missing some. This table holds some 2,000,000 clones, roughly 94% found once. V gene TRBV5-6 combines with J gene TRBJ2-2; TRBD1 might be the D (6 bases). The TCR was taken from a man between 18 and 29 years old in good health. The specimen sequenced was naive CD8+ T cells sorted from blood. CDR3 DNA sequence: TGTGCCAGCAGTCTACAGGGGAACACCGGGGAGCTGTTTTTT. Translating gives CASSLQGNTGELFF.